This T cell receptor (beta chain) is drawn from a study of blood T cell repertoires in COVID-19 (dated by TCRdb to 2020 to 2022). Regarding the research as a whole: The collaborator samples originated in the United States, Italy and Spain and spanned the acute and convalescent phases of COVID-19. The samples were drawn from two sources: the first 160 participants of the ongoing ImmuneRACE study, and over 950 subjects contributed by 6 global collaborators. The prospective study material was composed of cDNA or gDNA derived from T cells, B-cell-depleted T cells, or PBMCs. The sample metadata nearly always contained a de-identified subject ID, COVID-19 status, age in years and sex. A freely available public database, intended as a resource for researchers studying the immune response to SARS-CoV-2, is where the repertoires were released. Where HLA class I and class II types were available, the types were taken from metadata supplied by the sample provider, not from assay-based typing. Deeply sampled blood TCRbeta repertoires from subjects exposed to, actively infected with, or recovered from COVID-19 were included in the dataset.

TCRbeta CDR3 regions were amplified from genomic DNA by means of the immunoSEQ Assay, a bias-controlled multiplex PCR. The authors' analysis ran thus. Within the assay, amplification of reference gene primers was used to estimate how many nucleated cells each sample contained. To quantify the absolute abundance of each unique TCRbeta CDR3 rearrangement, sequence reads were collapsed and filtered. For each sample, productive Simpson clonality was calculated by taking the square root of Simpson's diversity index across productive rearrangements. TCRdb re-hosts the immuneACCESS table, in-frame sequences only. Its copies lack some clones; in the studies checked, an unresolved V gene accounts for under half of them, and the cause for the rest is not known. The V and J calls and clone size were taken over from that table, and D and trimming were inferred from the DNA. Across this sample there are a few hundred thousand clones, with about 88% seen only once. The biggest ten clones account for about 3% of the sample.

Beyond this particular receptor, the publication reports: The quantity of clinical and demographic metadata differed by source and by participant and was supplied without curation.

V and J are truncated by 4 bases and 4 bases respectively, leaving an intervening sequence of 14 bases. Including the terminal cysteine and phenylalanine, the CDR3 comprises 15 residues. Only the CDR3 DNA stays, 45 bases, in frame from base 1. From a lookup of the germline V gene, CDR1 and CDR2 are SGDLS and YYNGEE. Points on this clone: Its antigen is unknown. No qualities accompany the bases; no much larger clone lies one base away.

Each collaborating institution followed its own protocols to collect whole blood in K2EDTA tubes. For TCRbeta analysis, collaborator samples were shipped as frozen whole blood, as isolated PBMCs, or as DNA extracted from either sample type. The material sequenced was peripheral blood. The TCR was taken from a human donor in a cohort sampled during active COVID-19. This chain is built from TRBV9 and TRBJ1-4; 5 matching bases give a weak D call of TRBD1. CDR3 reads: CASSPTQGSNEKLFF. The bases read TGTGCCAGCAGCCCAACGCAGGGCAGTAATGAAAAACTGTTTTTT.